Below, 20 T cell receptor beta chains from the same sample are listed, as sequenced in a study of T cells in tuberculosis. Time point noted: new active TB diagnosis, blood taken before or within 7 days of starting treatment. TCRdb keeps only in-frame clones here, not all; method: immunoSEQ multiplex PCR. The data show tens of thousands of clones, approximately 94% seen once. The sample here was PBMCs, taken at tuberculosis diagnosis. All receptors derive from an adult with tuberculosis.

The chain uses TRBV5-1 and TRBJ2-5, with D uncertain. CDR1 SGHRS and CDR2 YFSETQ come from the germline V gene. This CDR3 has 14 residues. V was cut by 3 bases and J by 1 base, with 10 bases left in between. DNA for the CDR3: TGCGCCAGCAGCTCCAGCGCCGTCCAAGAGACCCAGTACTTC. Translating gives CASSSSAVQETQYF.

DNA of the CDR3: TGTGCCACCAGCAGAGATGCGGGAGGGAGTGAAGCTTTCTTT. It translates to CATSRDAGGSEAFF. This chain joins TRBV15 and TRBJ1-1; D is uncertain. The ends were cut back, 0 bases at V and 7 bases at J, with 12 bases in the middle. The CDR3 extends over 14 amino acids. Germline-derived CDR1 and CDR2 are LNHNV and YYDKDF (reference sequence).

This clone was seen just once. The chain has TRBV30 and TRBJ2-1; D might be TRBD1 (6 bases). The germline V gene encodes CDR1 GTSNPN and CDR2 SVGIG (reference sequence). Trimming cost V 3 bases and J 10 bases, with 10 bases left between them. The CDR3 totals 11 residues. The CDR3 region has the DNA TGTGCCTGGAGCCCGAGGGGGGAGCAGTTCTTC. Translating it yields CAWSPRGEQFF.

The chain links TRBV10-3 to TRBJ1-1; 7 bases map to TRBD1. J was trimmed by 5 bases and V by 2 bases; bases with no gene match: 8. The CDR3 consists of 15 residues. Germline-derived CDR1 and CDR2 are ENHRY and SYGVKD. The CDR3 region has the DNA TGTGCCATCAGTGAGCCATATACAGGGGATACTGAAGCTTTCTTT. Amino acids: CAISEPYTGDTEAFF.

This chain uses TRBV28 with TRBJ1-1; no firm D call. CDR3 size: 16 residues. Deletions cut 3 bases from V and 10 bases from J, with 24 bases between. The germline V gene has CDR1 MDHEN and CDR2 SYDVKM. The CDR3 bases are TGTGCCAGCAGTTTTCCCGGGCGAGGGAGTCGTAGCGGAGCTTTCTTT. Its translation: CASSFPGRGSRSGAFF.

The chain carries TRBV18 and TRBJ1-2; D call uncertain. CDR1 and CDR2 from the germline V gene are KGHSH and LQKENI. V dropped 3 bases and J dropped 14 bases, with 16 bases sitting between them. This CDR3 has 12 residues. CDR3 sequence (DNA): TGTGCCAGCTCACCCGATGGTAATTCTAGAACCTTC. Protein product: CASSPDGNSRTF.

The V call is TRBV2, the J call TRBJ2-6, with 7 bases matching TRBD1. The V segment lost 7 bases and the J segment 0 bases; nucleotides outside the gene matches: 9. The CDR3 totals 17 residues. Germline V gene sequence: CDR1 SNHLY, CDR2 FYNNEI. This chain's CDR3 is CASTRQGFLSGANVLTF. The CDR3 DNA reads as TGTGCCAGCACCCGACAGGGCTTCCTCTCTGGGGCCAACGTCCTGACTTTC.

The chain employs TRBV19 and TRBJ1-1; TRBD1 matches 7 bases. Germline values: CDR1 LNHDA, CDR2 SQIVND (reference sequence). The CDR3 runs to 14 residues. The CDR3 loop is CAVSRGQLNTEAFF. The CDR3 coding sequence is TGTGCAGTGAGCCGGGGACAGCTAAACACTGAAGCTTTCTTT.

This rearrangement joins TRBV2 to TRBJ1-1; no clear D. Trimming pared 10 bases from V and 4 bases from J, leaving 16 bases between. The CDR3 runs 13 residues. The germline V gene has CDR1 SNHLY and CDR2 FYNNEI. Here the CDR3 DNA reads TGTGCCACCACGACCCCCCCGGGCACTGAAGCTTTCTTT. Translating gives CATTTPPGTEAFF.

J is TRBJ1-1 and V is TRBV27; TRBD1 might be the D (6 bases). V lost 2 bases to trimming and J lost 1 base, with 17 bases between them. The CDR3 totals 17 residues. Germline lookup yields CDR1 MNHEY and CDR2 SMNVEV (reference sequence). For the CDR3, the DNA is TGTGCCAGCAGTTTAATAGGTGTGCAGGGGACGAACACTGAAGCTTTCTTT. This translates into CASSLIGVQGTNTEAFF.

The V and J genes are TRBV5-4 and TRBJ2-7, with TRBD2 identical over 10 bases. This CDR3 has 15 amino acids. Germline V gives CDR1 SGHNT, CDR2 YYREEE (reference sequence). Trimming removed 2 bases from V and 6 bases from J; junction bases left unmatched: 8. Here the CDR3 reads CASSFRLAGDREQYF. The CDR3 DNA sequence: TGTGCCAGCAGCTTTCGGCTAGCGGGGGACCGCGAGCAGTACTTC.

This clone came up once. The rearrangement links TRBV5-5 to TRBJ1-5; D perhaps matches TRBD1 (6 bases). Germline V CDR1 and CDR2: SGHKS, YYEKEE (reference sequence). Trimming removed 1 base at V and 5 bases at J, with 10 bases between. This CDR3 is 14 amino acids long. CDR3 protein: CASSLWTVDQPQHF. CDR3 nucleotides: TGTGCCAGCAGCTTGTGGACAGTGGATCAGCCCCAGCATTTT.

The CDR3 nucleotides are TGTGCCAGCAGCTTCGGACAGGGCACCTACGAGCAGTACTTC. Translated, it gives CASSFGQGTYEQYF. V gene TRBV5-4 combines with J gene TRBJ2-7, with 8 nucleotides matching TRBD1. Germline trimming cut 2 bases from V and 2 bases from J; bases unmatched to any gene: 3. Germline V gene lookup returns CDR1 SGHNT and CDR2 YYREEE (reference sequence). This CDR3 contains 14 residues. Full variable domain (rest looked up from reference TRBV5-4 and TRBJ2-7): ETGVTQSPTHLIKTRGQQVTLRCSSQSGHNTVSWYQQALGQGPQFIFQYYREEENGRGNFPPRFSGLQFPNYSSELNVNALELDDSALYLCASSFGQGTYEQYFGPGTRLTVT.

This chain uses TRBV29-1 with TRBJ2-5, with D possibly being TRBD1 (6 bases). This CDR3 comprises 13 residues. The V gene's germline CDR1 is SQVTM and CDR2 ANQGSEA. V was shortened by 8 bases and J by 5 bases, with 18 bases between the two germline ends. This chain's CDR3 is CSYIGQSGETQYF. The CDR3 DNA is TGCAGCTATATAGGACAGTCTGGGGAGACCCAGTACTTC.

This clone was observed a single time. J is TRBJ1-2 and V is TRBV6-4; D gene unclear. Trimming left V 4 bases short and J 0 bases short, with 9 bases between. The germline V gene has CDR1 MRHNA and CDR2 SNTAGT. The CDR3 is 14 amino acids. CDR3 bases: TGTGCCAGCAGTGCCACCGGGACTAACTATGGCTACACCTTC. This codes for CASSATGTNYGYTF.

The J gene is TRBJ2-7, the V gene TRBV4-1, with a weak D call TRBD1 (5 bases). There are 15 residues in the CDR3. CDR1 MGHRA and CDR2 YSYEKL come from the germline V gene. Deletions cut 0 bases from V and 4 bases from J, with 13 bases between. CDR3 DNA sequence: TGCGCCAGCAGCCAAGAAGGGCAGGGTCAGTACGAGCAGTACTTC. It codes for CASSQEGQGQYEQYF.

The chain combines TRBV19 with TRBJ1-2; possibly TRBD1 for D (5 bases). Germline V CDR1 and CDR2: LNHDA, SQIVND (reference sequence). V lost 4 bases, J lost 3 bases, and 15 bases lay in between. The CDR3 consists of 15 residues. The CDR3 sequence is CASSRGRAWDYGYTF. Written as DNA, the CDR3 is TGTGCCAGTAGTAGGGGCAGGGCGTGGGACTATGGCTACACCTTC.

The genes are TRBV11-2 and TRBJ2-5, with 11 bases that match TRBD2. The CDR3 length is 17 residues. In germline, CDR1 is SGHAT, CDR2 FQNNGV. Trimming cost V 0 bases and J 4 bases; bases outside gene matches: 7. CDR3 protein: CASSLDRRLAGRETQYF. DNA of the CDR3: TGTGCCAGCAGCTTAGATCGGAGACTAGCGGGAAGAGAGACCCAGTACTTC.

This chain connects TRBV11-2 to TRBJ1-1; no clear D gene. This CDR3 spans 13 amino acids. CDR1 and CDR2 (germline): SGHAT, FQNNGV. V lost 5 bases and J 1 base, leaving 8 bases between the germline ends. For the CDR3, the DNA is TGTGCCAGCAGCCCCAACAAGAACACTGAAGCTTTCTTT. This encodes CASSPNKNTEAFF.

This chain joins TRBV11-3 and TRBJ2-7; TRBD2 agrees at 7 bases. This CDR3 spans 14 amino acids. The trim removed 6 bases at V and 3 bases at J, leaving 8 bases unmatched. The germline V gene has CDR1 SGHNT and CDR2 YENEEA. The CDR3 DNA reads TGTGCCAGCAGTCCAGCGGGGATCAACTACGAGCAGTACTTC. Translating it yields CASSPAGINYEQYF.